This T cell receptor (beta chain) was captured in a study of cytomegalovirus exposure and HLA in healthy donors (dated by TCRdb to 2017 to 2019). Some background on the complete study: An earlier analysis of 550 to 700 of the donors reported 250 to 300 Gb of sequence data and 120 million or so unique TCR beta sequences from 190 million or so T cells. An early release covering 550 to 700 HLA-typed donors comprised 250 to 350 gigabases of sequencing data and 85 million to 100 million unique TCR sequences. Of the 350 to 400 genotyped donors, 65% to 90% fell in the genetic ancestry cluster associated with self-reported Caucasian donors. The study aimed to test whether signatures of past pathogen exposure could be identified by cataloging public T cell receptors. The T cell repertoires of several hundred subjects were profiled by immunosequencing and related to cytomegalovirus serostatus. In addition to the first cohort of approximately 650 subjects, a separate validation cohort of 120 different subjects was used. To predict cytomegalovirus infection status, the study combined high-throughput TCR immunosequencing, statistical association of individual TCRs with disease status, and machine learning. A later analysis re-examined previously published TCR beta repertoires from roughly 720 donors and added high-resolution HLA genotyping to investigate patterns of TCR occurrence. Rather than using new phenotypic data, the later analysis identified candidate immune exposures from TCR beta sequences and from how often those sequences occurred across donors. To decide whether each TCR beta V gene segment behaved as functional or pseudogenic, an earlier analysis of some 540 of the donors relied on high-throughput TCR beta sequencing. Alongside the repertoire data, information on donor age, sex, ethnicity and CMV serostatus was compiled. A later genetic analysis took genome-wide SNP genotypes for about 65% of the 666 donors and used that subset as a discovery cohort. Every discovery cohort repertoire had been produced on one sequencing platform. HLA typing covered class I and class II loci at four-digit resolution. The number of donors typed differed by locus, with roughly 629-640 for A, B, C, DRB1 and DQB1, roughly 550 for DQA1, over 600 for DPA1, and approximately 470 for DPB1. Roughly five DR-DQ haplotypes were handled as single units for association and clustering, since linkage in the cohort was strong. Across approximately 400 genotyped donors of the cohort, an average of approximately 240,000 unique TCR beta nucleotide sequences per donor were sequenced, and around 20% of those sequences were non-productive.

Library creation used the immunoSEQ multiplex PCR assay. The multiplex PCR relied on a mix of 60 forward primers for TCR Vbeta segments and 13 reverse primers for TCR Jbeta segments. Amplification of the CDR3 region of rearranged TCR beta genes was performed with a multiplex PCR assay on genomic DNA. Amplified TCR beta libraries were sequenced as 87-base-pair reads on the Illumina HiSeq System. As for the original processing: A later analysis tallied tens of millions of unique TCR beta chains across the 666 repertoires, and approximately 9.9 million of those chains were shared by two or more donors. To remove PCR and sequencing errors, raw reads were error-corrected and collapsed into unique sequences using a nearest-neighbor algorithm that merged closely related sequences. Alignment of CDR3 sequences to IMGT reference sequences was used to assign V, D and J gene segments. Each retained sequence needed at least a six-nucleotide match to both a V gene segment and a J gene segment. A rearrangement was called productive if the CDR3 had no stop codons and remained in frame with V and J, and every other rearrangement was called non-productive. CDR3 was defined according to IMGT convention as the region running from the second conserved V-encoded cysteine to the conserved J-encoded phenylalanine. In an earlier analysis of around 540 of the donors, sequences lacking an unambiguous match to a single V gene segment were excluded. An earlier analysis of a few hundred of the donors called V segments functional above 56.7% productive rearrangements and segregating when the between-donor standard deviation exceeded 5%. A statistical classification framework was built for diagnosing cytomegalovirus status from the catalog of TCR beta chain sequences. V and J gene assignment, in a later analysis, came from comparing TCR nucleotide sequences with IMGT/GENE-DB human TR gene sequences. A later analysis assigned CDR3 sequences and most-parsimonious VDJ recombination scenarios with the TCRdist pipeline. A later analysis defined each TCR beta chain by its CDR3 amino acid sequence plus V-gene family, and excluded reads lacking a unique V-gene family. As a way to deal with suspected cross-contamination and a sequencing artifact, a later analysis dropped roughly 600 nucleotide sequences that were highly shared and had low generation probability. In a later analysis, a clonal expansion index was calculated for each public chain from normalized within-repertoire ranks of inferred template counts. In a later analysis, generation probabilities were computed with a VDJ recombination model fitted to out-of-frame rearrangements, and the resulting probabilities were checked against IGoR. Hypergeometric tests were used in a later analysis to score TCR-TCR, TCR-HLA and TCR-CMV co-occurrence, with a repertoire-size bias correction applied to the TCR pairs. To estimate false discovery rates, a later analysis permuted the HLA or CMV assignments 20 times. A later analysis grouped co-occurring TCRs with DBSCAN, adding TCRdist sequence similarity when clustering within HLA-allele-positive subsets. For co-occurrence clustering, repertoires with fewer than 30,000 or more than 120,000 public chains were excluded, along with five or six repertoires with anomalous nucleotide sharing. TCRdb limited this immuneACCESS table to in-frame rearrangements with V and J called. A share of clones is missing; checked studies link under half to unresolved V genes, and the rest is unexplained. Clonal size and the V and J genes are those of that table, whereas D and trimming came from the DNA. A total of some 170,000 clones appear in this sample, over 80% of them only once. Jointly, the top ten make up roughly 4.5% of the sample.

Taken from cysteine to phenylalanine, the CDR3 has 15 residues. Only the CDR3 portion is preserved as DNA: 45 bases, with reading frame beginning at the first base. Trimming leaves V shorter by 4 bases and J shorter by 7 bases, with the junction holding 9 bases beyond the gene matches. Taken from the germline V gene (reference sequence), the CDR1 and CDR2 loops are MNHEY and SMNVEV. On the study overall, not on this receptor specifically: The study gave a list of roughly 150 TCR beta chains associated with cytomegalovirus. Most CMV-associated TCR beta chains appeared to be HLA-restricted in a later analysis, and the HLA associations seemed to be driven largely by CMV exposure. When HLA alleles, especially DR and DQ, strongly co-occurred, attributing TCR associations to individual alleles was difficult. In a later genetic analysis, fewer N-insertions in productive TCRs were reported among donors in an Asian-associated ancestry cluster than the roughly 700-donor mean. Three of the identified cytomegalovirus-associated TCR beta chains were confirmed in vitro to be specific for cytomegalovirus antigens. The authors suggested that the approach could potentially be generalized to other disease states and immunological phenotypes. A later analysis reported that several top co-occurrence clusters appeared linked to parvovirus B19, influenza, CMV and Epstein-Barr virus. Across donors, most TCR sequences were observed very rarely, whereas some public TCRs were present in many individuals. Broadly in line with IMGT annotations, most TCR beta V segments showed up in productive rearrangements about 90% or about 30% of the time in an earlier analysis of 450 to 600 of the donors. Because HLA typing was missing for some donors at each locus, association tests included only the typed subset. Roughly uniform sequencing depth across donors was assumed in presence/absence analyses, although this assumption may not hold. A further reported finding was that TCR beta sequences accurately predicted the HLA-A and HLA-B alleles for most subjects in the first cohort. V-gene and J-gene trimming of TCR beta chains was associated with a missense DCLRE1C variant in a later genetic analysis, and the association was replicated in an independent cohort. The classifier was reported to diagnose cytomegalovirus status with high specificity and sensitivity in both the original cohort and the validation cohort. A cluster of highly shared sequence variants was judged likely to represent a technical artifact of the sequencing pipeline. Some IMGT-functional V segments, including TRBV6-2 and TRBV6-3, could not be told apart with the 87-base-pair reads, so those segments were excluded. A later analysis found that HLA-associated TCR beta chains were more clonally expanded and had lower generation probabilities than equally common non-associated chains. The earlier analysis of some 560 of the donors excluded roughly 17 rarely observed V segments, including chromosome 9 orphons, because counts were too low. For the cohort, immune exposure information was limited to CMV serostatus. Correlated functional status among segregating V segments might reflect linkage disequilibrium, but an unknown experimental factor could not be ruled out. Specific HLA alleles were associated with more than 15,000 TCR beta sequences at a false discovery rate of 0.05 in a later analysis. The cohort was sequenced for TCR beta chains only, and without alpha or paired-chain data the features that could be detected were limited. In a later analysis, the rate of TCR association differed among HLA loci, with DRB1 alleles having the most associated TCRs and HLA-C alleles having the fewest.

Comment on this clone: No antigen is known for it. The record has no base qualities; no much larger clone is one base away.

The cohort consisted of more than 650 healthy bone marrow donors. All cohort members were sampled while nominally healthy, although unrecorded immune exposures were likely present. The donor tested CMV seropositive, placing the donor among the 250 to 350 seropositive members of the cohort. A peripheral blood sample was provided by each donor, and peripheral blood mononuclear cells were used for TCR beta sequencing. Genomic DNA was extracted from the blood cell samples with the Qiagen DNeasy Blood Extraction Kit. Material: PBMCs. Rearrangement joined TRBV27 to TRBJ2-1; the junction holds 8 bases that match TRBD2. The sequence derives from a man aged 50-60 years in good health and CMV-seropositive. Here the CDR3 is given as CASSYSGGLKNEQFF. The sequenced DNA is TGTGCCAGCAGTTACTCGGGGGGGCTCAAGAATGAGCAGTTCTTC.